This T cell receptor beta chain is drawn from a study of cytomegalovirus exposure and HLA in healthy donors. Study-wide context: A prior analysis found around 110 million unique TCR beta sequences from around 190 million T cells.

As to this clone: Its antigen is undetermined.

Primers: 60 Vbeta forward and 13 Jbeta reverse. Profiling relied on immunoSEQ multiplex PCR, and the TCRdb table lists in-frame clones only, not all of them. The data show about 170,000 clones, 60% to 85% seen once. This CDR3 has 13 residues. Whole-study findings and limits: TCR sequences were mostly rare, though some public TCRs occurred in many donors. Associated with cytomegalovirus, according to the listing, were around 160 TCR beta chains.

This sequence originates from a woman aged 45-65 years in good health and CMV-seropositive. This chain connects TRBV21-1 to TRBJ2-5; the D segment call TRBD2 is taken from the table without a DNA check. TRBV21-1 is a pseudogene. The sequencing sample was made of PBMCs. The CDR3 DNA is TGTGCCGGGAGAACAGCTACCCAAGAGACCCAGTACTTC. It codes for CAGRTATQETQYF.